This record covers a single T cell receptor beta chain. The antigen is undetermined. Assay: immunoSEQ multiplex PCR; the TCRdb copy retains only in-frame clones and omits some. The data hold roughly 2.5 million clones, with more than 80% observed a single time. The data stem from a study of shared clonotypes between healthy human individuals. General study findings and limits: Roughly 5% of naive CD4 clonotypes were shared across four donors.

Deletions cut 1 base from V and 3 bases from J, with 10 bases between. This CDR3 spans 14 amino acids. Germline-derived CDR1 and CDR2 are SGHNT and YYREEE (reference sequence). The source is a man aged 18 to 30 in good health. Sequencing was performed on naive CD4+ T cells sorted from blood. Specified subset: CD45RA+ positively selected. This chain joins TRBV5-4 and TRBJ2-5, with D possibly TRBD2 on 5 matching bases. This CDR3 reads CASSLRLNKETQYF. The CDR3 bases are TGTGCCAGCAGCTTGCGACTAAACAAAGAGACCCAGTACTTC.